The clone carrying this TCR beta chain was picked up a small number of times. The target antigen is unknown. This sample was taken from a study of T cells after yellow fever vaccination. Study-wide context: Libraries from low-cell-number fractions were prepared with the SMART-Seq v4 Ultra Low Input RNA kit.

Points from the study as a whole: Reappearing after the booster were most of the clones from primary vaccination (96% CD4, around 90% CD8). Within FACS-sorted repertoires, abundant clonotypes contaminating from the bulk population could be present.

It was through 5'RACE template switching that TCR cDNA was made, with a universal primer site and UMIs added. In TCRdb, the 5' RACE reads were re-called with MiXCR into one record per CDR3 protein. The data hold 500,000 to 550,000 distinct CDR3 sequences, with just over 20% observed a single time. Germline loops: CDR1 LGHNA, CDR2 YSLEER. The V gene end was trimmed by 0 bases and the J gene end by 3 bases; junction bases not matched to a gene: 2. This CDR3 is built from 14 residues. The chain couples TRBV4-3 to TRBJ2-7; 7 positions agree with TRBD1. The starting material was PBMCs, obtained roughly 23 days after the first yellow fever vaccination. This sequence was found in a man aged 18 to 29 who received the YFV17D yellow fever vaccine. In DNA, the CDR3 is TGCGCCAGCAGCCAAGAACCAGGGGGCTACGAGCAGTACTTC. The encoded protein is CASSQEPGGYEQYF.